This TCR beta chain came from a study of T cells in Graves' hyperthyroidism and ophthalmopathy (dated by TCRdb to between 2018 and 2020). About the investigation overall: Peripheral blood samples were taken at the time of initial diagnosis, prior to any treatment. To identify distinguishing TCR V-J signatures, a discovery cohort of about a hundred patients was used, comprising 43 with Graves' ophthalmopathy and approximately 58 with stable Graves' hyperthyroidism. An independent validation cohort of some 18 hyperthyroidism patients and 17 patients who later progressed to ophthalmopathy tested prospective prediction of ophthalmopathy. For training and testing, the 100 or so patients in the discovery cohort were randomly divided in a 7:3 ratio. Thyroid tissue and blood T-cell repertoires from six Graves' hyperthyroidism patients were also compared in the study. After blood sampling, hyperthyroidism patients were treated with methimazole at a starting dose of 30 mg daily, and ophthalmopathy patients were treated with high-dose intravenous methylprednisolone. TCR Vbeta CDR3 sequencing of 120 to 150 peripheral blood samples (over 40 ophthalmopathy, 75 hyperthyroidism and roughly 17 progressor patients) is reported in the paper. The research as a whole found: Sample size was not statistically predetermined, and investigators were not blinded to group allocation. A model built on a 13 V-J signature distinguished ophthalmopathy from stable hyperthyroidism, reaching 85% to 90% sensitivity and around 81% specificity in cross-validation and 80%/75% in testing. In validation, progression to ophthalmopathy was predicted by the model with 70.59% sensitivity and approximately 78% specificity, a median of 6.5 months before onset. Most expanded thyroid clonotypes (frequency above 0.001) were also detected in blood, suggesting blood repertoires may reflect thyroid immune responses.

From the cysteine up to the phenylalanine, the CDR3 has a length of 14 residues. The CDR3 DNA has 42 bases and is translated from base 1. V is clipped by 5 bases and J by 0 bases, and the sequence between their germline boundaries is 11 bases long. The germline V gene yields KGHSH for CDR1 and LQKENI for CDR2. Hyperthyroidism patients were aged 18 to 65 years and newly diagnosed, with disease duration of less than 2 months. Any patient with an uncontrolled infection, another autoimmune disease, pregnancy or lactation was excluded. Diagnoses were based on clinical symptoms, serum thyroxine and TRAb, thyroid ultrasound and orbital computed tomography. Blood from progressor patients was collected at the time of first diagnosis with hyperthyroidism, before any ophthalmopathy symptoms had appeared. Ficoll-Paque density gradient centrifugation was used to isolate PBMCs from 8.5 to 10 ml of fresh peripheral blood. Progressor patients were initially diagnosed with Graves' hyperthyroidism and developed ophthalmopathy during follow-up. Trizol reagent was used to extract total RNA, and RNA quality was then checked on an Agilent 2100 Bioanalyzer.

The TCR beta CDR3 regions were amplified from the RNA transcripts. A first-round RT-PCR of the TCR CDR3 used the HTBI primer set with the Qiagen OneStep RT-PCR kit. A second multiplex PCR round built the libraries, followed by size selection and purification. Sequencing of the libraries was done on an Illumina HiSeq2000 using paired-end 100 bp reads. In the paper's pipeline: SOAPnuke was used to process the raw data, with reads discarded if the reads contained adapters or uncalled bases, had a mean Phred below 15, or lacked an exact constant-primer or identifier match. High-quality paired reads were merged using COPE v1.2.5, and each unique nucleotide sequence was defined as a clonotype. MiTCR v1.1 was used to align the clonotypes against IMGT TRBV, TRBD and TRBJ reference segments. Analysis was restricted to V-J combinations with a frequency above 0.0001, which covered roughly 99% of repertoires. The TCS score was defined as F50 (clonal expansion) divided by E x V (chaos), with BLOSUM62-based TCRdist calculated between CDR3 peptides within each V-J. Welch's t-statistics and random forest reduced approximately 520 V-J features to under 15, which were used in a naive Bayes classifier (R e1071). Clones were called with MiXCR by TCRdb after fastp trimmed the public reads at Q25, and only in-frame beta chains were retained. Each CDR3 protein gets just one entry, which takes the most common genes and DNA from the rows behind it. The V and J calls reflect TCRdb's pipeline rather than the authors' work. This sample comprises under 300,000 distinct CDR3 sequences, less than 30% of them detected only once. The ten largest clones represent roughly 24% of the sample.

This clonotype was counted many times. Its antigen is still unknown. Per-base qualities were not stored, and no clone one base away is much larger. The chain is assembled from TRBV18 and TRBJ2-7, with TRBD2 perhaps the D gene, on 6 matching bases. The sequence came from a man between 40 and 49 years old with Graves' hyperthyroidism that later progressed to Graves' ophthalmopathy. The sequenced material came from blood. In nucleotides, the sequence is TGTGCCAGCTCAGGGACTGCCAGCTCCTACGAGCAGTACTTC. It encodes CASSGTASSYEQYF.